This T cell receptor (beta chain) was captured by sequencing in a study of cytomegalovirus exposure and HLA in healthy donors. Study information: In terms of ancestry, the Caucasian-associated cluster contained roughly 80% of the approximately 400 genotyped donors. Study-wide results and limits: CMV serostatus was the only immune exposure information that was available. A list of roughly 160 TCR beta chains associated with cytomegalovirus was given. Follow-up analysis seemed to connect common viral pathogens with several of the most significant clusters identified.

The CDR3 consists of 16 residues. The V gene's germline CDR1 is SGDLS and CDR2 YYNGEE. Trimming cost V 4 bases and J 4 bases; bases outside gene matches: 6. Amplification used 60 Vbeta primers and 13 Jbeta primers. The repertoire was sequenced with immunoSEQ multiplex PCR; TCRdb's copy has only in-frame clones and lacks some. The table shows some 160,000 clones, with under 90% occurring only once. As for this clone: The target antigen is unknown.

Sequencing was carried out using PBMCs. The sequence was collected from a young man in good health and CMV-seronegative. This chain connects TRBV9 to TRBJ2-3, with TRBD2 matching 13 bases. The CDR3 sequence is CASSPDTSGGADTQYF. CDR3 DNA sequence: TGTGCCAGCAGCCCTGATACTAGCGGGGGGGCAGATACGCAGTATTTT. The variable domain in full, completed from reference TRBV9 and TRBJ2-3, reads DSGVTQTPKHLITATGQRVTLRCSPRSGDLSVYWYQQSLDQGLQFLIQYYNGEERAKGNILERFSAQQFPDLHSELNLSSLELGDSALYFCASSPDTSGGADTQYFGPGTRLTVL.